Below are 28 T cell receptor beta chains sequenced from a single sample in a study of T-cell reconstitution after alpha-beta-depleted transplantation in children (dated by TCRdb to the mid-2010s). The library was obtained by PCR. Instrument on record: Illumina HiSeq 2500. TCR libraries were prepared with molecular barcoding, using unique molecular identifiers to normalize TCRbeta repertoire quantification. Through fastp at Q25 and MiXCR, TCRdb rebuilt clones from the public reads, retaining in-frame beta chains. Here each entry gathers all rows of one CDR3 protein and keeps the most common genes and DNA. The table for this sample lists approximately 520,000 distinct CDR3 sequences; about 31% of them were counted only once. 2% to 3% of the sample lies in the top ten. Sequencing was performed on PBMCs from the stem cell graft donor, taken from the stem cell graft. The receptor set was obtained from a human donor who donated a stem cell graft to a child with aplastic anemia.

The rearrangement uses TRBV6-1 and TRBJ2-7; 10 bases are shared with TRBD2. The CDR3 is 18 residues long. Germline values: CDR1 MNHNS, CDR2 SASEGT. V was pared by 2 bases and J by 7 bases, with 17 bases of the junction left unmatched. The CDR3 loop reads CASSENKREGVSVEEQYV. In DNA, the CDR3 is TGTGCCAGCAGTGAAAACAAGCGGGAGGGGGTATCGGTGGAAGAGCAGTACGTC.

The chain links TRBV10-3 to TRBJ2-7; a possible D gene is TRBD2 (5 bases). Germline loops: CDR1 ENHRY, CDR2 SYGVKD. V was cut by 3 bases and J by 4 bases, with 16 bases left in between. CDR3 length: 15 residues. DNA of the CDR3: TGTGCCATCAGTGAAAACGGAGGCCTCGGGTACGAGCAGTACTTC. Its protein is CAISENGGLGYEQYF.

This clonotype showed up just once. The CDR3 here is CASSVATEHGTDTQYF. The CDR3 nucleotides read TGTGCCAGCAGTGTCGCGACTGAGCACGGCACAGATACGCAGTATTTT. V is TRBV12-3 or TRBV12-4 and J is TRBJ2-3; no clear D. The length of the CDR3 is 16 residues. V was trimmed by 5 bases and J by 1 base, leaving 16 bases between them.

This rearrangement joins TRBV24-1 to TRBJ2-3, with unresolved D. The CDR3 contains 13 residues. Germline loops: CDR1 KGHDR, CDR2 SFDVKD. With 1 base removed from V and 7 bases from J, the gap between germline ends came to 8 bases. The CDR3 sequence: CATSDFYENTQYF. The CDR3 DNA sequence: TGTGCCACCAGTGATTTCTACGAGAATACGCAGTATTTT.

This clonotype appeared once. The genes are TRBV19 and TRBJ2-2; 11 bases align to TRBD2. This CDR3 contains 16 residues. CDR1 is LNHDA, CDR2 SQIVND, per germline (reference sequence). With 3 bases clipped from V and 8 bases from J, the junction kept 8 bases outside the gene matches. CDR3 amino acids: CASSIGLAGGLGELFF. CDR3 bases: TGTGCCAGTAGTATCGGGCTAGCGGGAGGTCTAGGGGAGCTGTTTTTT.

J is TRBJ1-1 and V is TRBV20-1; D may be TRBD1 (5 bases). The CDR3 has 14 residues. Trimming shortened V by 4 bases and J by 0 bases, and 12 bases separated the two germline ends. Germline V gene lookup returns CDR1 DFQATT and CDR2 SNEGSKA (reference sequence). Here the CDR3 DNA reads TGCAGTGCTAAAGCGGGACCCCTGAACACTGAAGCTTTCTTT. It yields the protein CSAKAGPLNTEAFF.

The chain joins TRBV20-1 to TRBJ1-1; the D is unclear. CDR1 and CDR2 from the germline V gene are DFQATT and SNEGSKA (reference sequence). CDR3 length: 12 residues. The ends were cut back, 8 bases at V and 1 base at J, with 11 bases in the middle. The CDR3: CSIAYTNTEAFF. Written as DNA, the CDR3 is TGCAGTATAGCGTACACGAACACTGAAGCTTTCTTT.

This chain connects TRBV4-3 to TRBJ2-1, with 9 bases aligning to TRBD2. V was pared by 0 bases and J by 3 bases, with 9 bases of the junction left unmatched. The CDR3 has 18 residues. CDR1 and CDR2 (germline): LGHNA, YSLEER. The CDR3 region is CASSQDARAGGRYNEQFF. The CDR3 bases are TGCGCCAGCAGCCAAGATGCCCGCGCGGGAGGGCGCTACAATGAGCAGTTCTTC.

The J gene is TRBJ2-1, the V gene TRBV5-5, with 7 bases fitting TRBD2. The junction had 9 bases not matched to a gene; V was cut back by 0 bases and J by 9 bases. CDR3 size: 15 residues. The germline V gene encodes CDR1 SGHKS and CDR2 YYEKEE (reference sequence). The CDR3: CASSLAGLAEPEQFF. As DNA, the CDR3 is TGTGCCAGCAGCTTGGCCGGGCTAGCGGAGCCTGAGCAGTTCTTC. The full variable domain, completed using reference TRBV5-5 and TRBJ2-1, is DAGVTQSPTHLIKTRGQQVTLRCSPISGHKSVSWYQQVLGQGPQFIFQYYEKEERGRGNFPDRFSARQFPNYSSELNVNALLLGDSALYLCASSLAGLAEPEQFFGPGTRLTVL.

The V call is TRBV10-3, the J call TRBJ2-1; TRBD2 matches at 8 bases. The CDR3 extends over 14 amino acids. V lost 4 bases to trimming and J lost 9 bases; unmatched junction nucleotides: 8. CDR1 and CDR2 (germline): ENHRY, SYGVKD. The CDR3 sequence: CAISGTSREGEQFF. CDR3 nucleotides: TGTGCCATCAGTGGGACTAGTCGGGAGGGTGAGCAGTTCTTC.

This clonotype was observed many times. J is TRBJ1-2 and V is TRBV6-5, with D hard to call. Germline-derived CDR1 and CDR2 are MNHEY and SVGAGI. V lost 4 bases, J lost 0 bases, and 9 bases lay in between. The CDR3 is 14 residues long. The CDR3 DNA is TGTGCCAGCAGTTCCCGGACGGCTAACTATGGCTACACCTTC. Residues: CASSSRTANYGYTF.

The sample holds a few counts of this clonotype. This sequence joins TRBV19 and TRBJ2-2; 9 nucleotides match TRBD2. V lost 3 bases to trimming and J lost 6 bases; unmatched junction nucleotides: 5. This CDR3 region has 15 residues. Germline assignment: CDR1 LNHDA and CDR2 SQIVND (reference sequence). DNA for the CDR3: TGTGCCAGTAGTATCGGACTAGCGCCGTCCGGGGAGCTGTTTTTT. It codes for CASSIGLAPSGELFF.

This clonotype was seen a few times. J is TRBJ2-1 and V is TRBV9; 8 nucleotides match TRBD2. The trim removed 1 base at V and 5 bases at J, leaving 11 bases unmatched. The CDR3 runs to 17 residues. Germline values: CDR1 SGDLS, CDR2 YYNGEE. The CDR3 here is CASSVNSRTSLNNEQFF. The CDR3 DNA is TGTGCCAGCAGCGTAAACTCGAGGACTAGCCTTAACAATGAGCAGTTCTTC.

V usage is TRBV25-1 and J usage is TRBJ1-2, with D possibly TRBD1 on 5 matching bases. The CDR3 is made up of 15 amino acids. Trimming removed 4 bases from V and 7 bases from J, with 19 bases in between. The V gene's germline CDR1 is MGHDK and CDR2 SYGVNS. The CDR3 coding sequence is TGTGCCAGCAGTGCGCCGGGGGACGGAGGCTTTGGCTACACCTTC. Protein sequence: CASSAPGDGGFGYTF.

Only a few counts were recorded for this clonotype. The CDR3 region is CASSQGAAQGNEQFF. CDR3 DNA sequence: TGTGCCAGCAGCCAAGGGGCTGCCCAGGGCAATGAGCAGTTCTTC. The rearrangement uses TRBV4-2 and TRBJ2-1, with D maybe TRBD1 (5 bases). CDR3 size: 15 residues. V was clipped by 1 base and J by 6 bases, with 13 bases between them. Germline CDR1 LGHNA, CDR2 YNFKEQ.

The DNA of the CDR3 is TGTGCCAGCAAGCGGGGATCCGGGGAGCTGTTTTTT. Amino acid sequence: CASKRGSGELFF. The J gene is TRBJ2-2, the V gene TRBV6-1, with TRBD2 matching over 7 bases. The J segment lost 6 bases and the V segment lost 7 bases, leaving 2 bases of the junction unmatched. Germline V gene lookup returns CDR1 MNHNS and CDR2 SASEGT. The CDR3 contains 12 residues.

V is TRBV20-1 and J is TRBJ2-1; D ambiguous. This CDR3 contains 13 residues. V was shortened by 3 bases and J by 12 bases, with 18 bases between the two germline ends. Germline V gene lookup returns CDR1 DFQATT and CDR2 SNEGSKA (reference sequence). The CDR3 reads CSARQQYVKGQFF. CDR3 in DNA: TGCAGTGCTAGGCAGCAATACGTCAAAGGGCAGTTCTTC.

This chain links TRBV12-3 or TRBV12-4 with TRBJ1-6; 8 bases map to TRBD1. This CDR3 contains 14 residues. Trimming removed 6 bases from V and 11 bases from J; junction bases left unmatched: 9. The CDR3 here is CASSLDRGGAPLHF. The DNA of the CDR3 is TGTGCCAGCAGCCTAGACAGGGGCGGAGCACCCCTCCACTTT.

The chain joins TRBV4-3 to TRBJ1-6; 7 positions match TRBD1. V shed 0 bases, J shed 11 bases, and the junction held 1 base outside the gene matches. CDR3 length: 13 amino acids. Germline values: CDR1 LGHNA, CDR2 YSLEER. The chain's CDR3 is CASSQDRGAPLHF. The CDR3 DNA sequence: TGCGCCAGCAGCCAAGACAGGGGGGCACCCCTCCACTTT.

The chain couples TRBV6-5 to TRBJ1-1, with D perhaps matching TRBD1 (5 bases). V was shortened by 1 base and J by 6 bases, with 18 bases between the two germline ends. Germline values: CDR1 MNHEY, CDR2 SVGAGI. This CDR3 comprises 16 residues. The CDR3 here is CASSYLVIGDVPEAFF. The CDR3, as DNA: TGTGCCAGCAGTTACTTGGTAATCGGGGACGTCCCTGAAGCTTTCTTT.

The chain is built from TRBV29-1 and TRBJ2-1, with 15 bases identical to TRBD2. CDR3 length: 14 amino acids. With V trimmed by 7 bases and J by 4 bases, 2 bases remained unmatched. The germline V gene has CDR1 SQVTM and CDR2 ANQGSEA. The CDR3 DNA sequence: TGCAGCGGCGGACTAGCGGGAGGGTACAATGAGCAGTTCTTC. Its protein is CSGGLAGGYNEQFF.

This chain joins TRBV5-6 and TRBJ1-1; 9 bases are a match to TRBD1. With 10 bases clipped from V and 4 bases from J, the junction kept 8 bases outside the gene matches. There are 13 residues in the CDR3. Germline CDR1 and CDR2: SGHDT and YYEEEE. Here the CDR3 reads CAVGRDRVTEAFF. The CDR3, as DNA: TGTGCCGTTGGCAGGGACAGGGTCACTGAAGCTTTCTTT.

This clonotype was detected a few times. This chain uses TRBV12-3 or TRBV12-4 with TRBJ2-1; 11 positions agree with TRBD2. CDR3 size: 16 residues. V was clipped by 4 bases and J by 4 bases; unmatched bases: 6. CDR3 nucleotides: TGTGCCAGCAGTTCACCGGGACTAGCGGTTTACAATGAGCAGTTCTTC. This sequence encodes CASSSPGLAVYNEQFF.

The CDR3 loop reads CAITAGGRDEKLFF. In DNA, the CDR3 is TGTGCCATCACCGCGGGTGGAAGGGACGAAAAACTGTTTTTT. The genes are TRBV10-3 and TRBJ1-4; D is possibly TRBD1 (5 bases). Germline-derived CDR1 and CDR2 are ENHRY and SYGVKD. The CDR3 has 14 residues. With 7 bases removed from V and 8 bases from J, the gap between germline ends came to 17 bases.

The chain uses TRBV11-2 and TRBJ2-3; weak D call: TRBD2 (6 bases). V gave up 0 bases and J gave up 3 bases, with 13 bases separating them. This CDR3 region has 16 residues. In germline, CDR1 is SGHAT, CDR2 FQNNGV. The CDR3 coding sequence is TGTGCCAGCAGCTTAGATGTGAGGAGGGTGACAGATACGCAGTATTTT. This gives the protein CASSLDVRRVTDTQYF. Looking up the rest from reference TRBV11-2 and TRBJ2-3 gives the full variable domain: EAGVAQSPRYKIIEKRQSVAFWCNPISGHATLYWYQQILGQGPKLLIQFQNNGVVDDSQLPKDRFSAERLKGVDSTLKIQPAKLEDSAVYLCASSLDVRRVTDTQYFGPGTRLTVL.

Concerning this clonotype itself: A junction end diverges from the germline sequence, so it may reflect a read error. This chain's CDR3 is CASNLADRNTGELFF. Here the CDR3 DNA reads TGTGCCAGCAATTTAGCGGACAGAAACACCGGGGAGCTGTTTTTT. J is TRBJ2-2 and V is TRBV12-3 or TRBV12-4, with D perhaps given as TRBD1 or TRBD2 (6 bases each). CDR3 size: 15 residues.

The CDR3 is CASSLLRSVQYV. The CDR3 DNA reads as TGTGCCAGCAGCTTGCTTAGGAGTGTGCAGTACGTC. The chain carries TRBV5-8 and TRBJ2-7; no clear D. Deletions cut 1 base from V and 9 bases from J, with 11 bases between. The germline gives CDR1 SGHTS, CDR2 YDEGEE. The CDR3 contains 12 residues.

The chain recombines TRBV18 with TRBJ2-6; D may be TRBD1 (6 bases). This CDR3 has 16 amino acids. CDR1 and CDR2 (germline): KGHSH, LQKENI. Between the trimmed V and J ends, which lost 6 bases and 2 bases, there was a span of 14 bases. The CDR3 sequence: CASSDNRVTGANVLTF. The CDR3 DNA reads TGTGCCAGCTCCGACAACAGGGTAACTGGGGCCAACGTCCTGACTTTC.